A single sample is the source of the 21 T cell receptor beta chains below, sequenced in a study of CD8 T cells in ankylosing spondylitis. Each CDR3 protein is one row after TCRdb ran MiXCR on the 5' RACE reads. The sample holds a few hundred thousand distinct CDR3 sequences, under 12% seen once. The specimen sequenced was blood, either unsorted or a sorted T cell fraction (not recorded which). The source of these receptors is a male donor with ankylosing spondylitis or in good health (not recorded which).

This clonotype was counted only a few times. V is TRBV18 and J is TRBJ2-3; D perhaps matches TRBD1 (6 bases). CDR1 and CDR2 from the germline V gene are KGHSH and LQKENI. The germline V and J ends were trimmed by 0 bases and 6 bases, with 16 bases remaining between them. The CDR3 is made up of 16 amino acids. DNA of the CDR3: TGTGCCAGCTCACCACCGACTCCCAGGGGCGGGGATACGCAGTATTTT. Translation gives CASSPPTPRGGDTQYF.

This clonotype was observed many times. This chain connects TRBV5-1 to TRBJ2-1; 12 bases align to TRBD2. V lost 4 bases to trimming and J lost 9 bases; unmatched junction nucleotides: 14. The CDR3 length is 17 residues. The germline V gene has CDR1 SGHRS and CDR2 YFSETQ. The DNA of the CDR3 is TGCGCCAGCAGCCCCGCTAGCGGGGGGGATCTAGGGAGTGAGCAGTTCTTC. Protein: CASSPASGGDLGSEQFF.

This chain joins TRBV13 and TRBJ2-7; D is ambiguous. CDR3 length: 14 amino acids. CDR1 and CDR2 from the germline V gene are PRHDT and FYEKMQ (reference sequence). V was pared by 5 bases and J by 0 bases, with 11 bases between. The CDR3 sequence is CASSQRESSYEQYF. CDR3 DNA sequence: TGTGCCAGCAGCCAAAGGGAAAGCTCCTACGAGCAGTACTTC.

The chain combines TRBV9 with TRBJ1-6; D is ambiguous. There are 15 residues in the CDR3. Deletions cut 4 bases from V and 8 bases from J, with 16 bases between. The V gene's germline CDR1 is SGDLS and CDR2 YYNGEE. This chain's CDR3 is CASSLDGDADSPLHF. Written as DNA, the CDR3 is TGTGCCAGCAGCCTAGACGGGGATGCGGATTCACCCCTCCACTTT.

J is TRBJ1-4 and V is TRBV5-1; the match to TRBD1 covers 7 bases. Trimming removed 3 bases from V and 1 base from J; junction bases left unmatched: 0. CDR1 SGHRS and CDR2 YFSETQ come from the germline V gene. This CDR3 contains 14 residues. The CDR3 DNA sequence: TGCGCCAGCAGCTCAGGGGGAACTAATGAAAAACTGTTTTTT. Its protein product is CASSSGGTNEKLFF.

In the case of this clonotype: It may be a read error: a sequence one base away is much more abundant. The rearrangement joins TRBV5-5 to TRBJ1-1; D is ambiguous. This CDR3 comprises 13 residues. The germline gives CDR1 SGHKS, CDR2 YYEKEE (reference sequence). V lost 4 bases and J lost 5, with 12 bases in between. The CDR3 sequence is CASSHGTGTEAFF. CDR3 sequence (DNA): TGTGCCAGCAGCCATGGAACGGGAACTGAAGCTTTCTTT.

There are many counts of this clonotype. The CDR3 loop is CASSLTRGGHGSTDTQYF. Written as DNA, the CDR3 is TGTGCCAGCAGTCTCACCCGCGGGGGCCACGGTAGCACAGATACGCAGTATTTT. The V gene is TRBV2, the J gene TRBJ2-3; possibly TRBD2 for D (7 bases). CDR1 is SNHLY, CDR2 FYNNEI, per germline. CDR3 length equals 18 residues. V was trimmed by 5 bases and J by 0 bases, leaving 21 bases between them.

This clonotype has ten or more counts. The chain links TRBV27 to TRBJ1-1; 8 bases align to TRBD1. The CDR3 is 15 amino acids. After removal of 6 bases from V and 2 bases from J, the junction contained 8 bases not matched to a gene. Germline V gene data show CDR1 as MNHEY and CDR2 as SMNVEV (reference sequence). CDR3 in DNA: TGTGCCAGCAGCCCCAGTGACAGGGGAAACACTGAAGCTTTCTTT. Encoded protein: CASSPSDRGNTEAFF.

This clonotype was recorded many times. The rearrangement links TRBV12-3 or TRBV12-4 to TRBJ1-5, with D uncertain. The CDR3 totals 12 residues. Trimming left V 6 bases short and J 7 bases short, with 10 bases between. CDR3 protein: CASSPDRQPQHF. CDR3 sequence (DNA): TGTGCCAGCAGCCCTGATAGACAGCCCCAGCATTTT.

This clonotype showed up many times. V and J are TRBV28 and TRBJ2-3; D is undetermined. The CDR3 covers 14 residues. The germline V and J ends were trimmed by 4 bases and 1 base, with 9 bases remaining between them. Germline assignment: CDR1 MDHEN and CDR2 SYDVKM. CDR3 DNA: TGTGCCAGCAGTTCCTTCGTGGGCACAGATACGCAGTATTTT. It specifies CASSSFVGTDTQYF. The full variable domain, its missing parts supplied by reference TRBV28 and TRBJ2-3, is DVKVTQSSRYLVKRTGEKVFLECVQDMDHENMFWYRQDPGLGLRLIYFSYDVKMKEKGDIPEGYSVSREKKERFSLILESASTNQTSMYLCASSSFVGTDTQYFGPGTRLTVL.

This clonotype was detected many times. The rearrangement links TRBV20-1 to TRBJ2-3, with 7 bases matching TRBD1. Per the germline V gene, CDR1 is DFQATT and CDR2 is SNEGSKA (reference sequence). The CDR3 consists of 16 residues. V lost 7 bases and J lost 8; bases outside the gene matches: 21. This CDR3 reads CSVLKAGTDTQGTQYF. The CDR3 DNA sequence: TGCAGTGTGTTGAAGGCAGGGACAGACACCCAGGGTACGCAGTATTTT.

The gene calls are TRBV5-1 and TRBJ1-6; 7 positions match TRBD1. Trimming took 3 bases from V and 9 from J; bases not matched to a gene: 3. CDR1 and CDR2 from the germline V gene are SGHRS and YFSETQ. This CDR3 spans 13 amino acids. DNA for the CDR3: TGCGCCAGCAGCTGGGACAGCCCTTCACCCCTCCACTTT. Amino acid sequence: CASSWDSPSPLHF.

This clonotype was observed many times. The CDR3 loop is CASSLLSGDTEAFF. As DNA, the CDR3 is TGTGCCAGCAGCTTACTATCGGGGGACACTGAAGCTTTCTTT. The chain joins TRBV7-8 to TRBJ1-1; TRBD1 might be the D (5 bases). V lost 2 bases to trimming and J lost 3 bases, with 10 bases between them. Germline CDR1 is SGHVS and CDR2 is FQNEAQ. The CDR3 has 14 amino acids.

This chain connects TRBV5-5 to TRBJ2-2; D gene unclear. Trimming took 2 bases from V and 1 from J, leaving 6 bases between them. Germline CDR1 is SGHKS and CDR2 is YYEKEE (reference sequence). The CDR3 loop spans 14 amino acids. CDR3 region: CASSFDGNTGELFF. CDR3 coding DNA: TGTGCCAGCAGCTTTGACGGGAACACCGGGGAGCTGTTTTTT.

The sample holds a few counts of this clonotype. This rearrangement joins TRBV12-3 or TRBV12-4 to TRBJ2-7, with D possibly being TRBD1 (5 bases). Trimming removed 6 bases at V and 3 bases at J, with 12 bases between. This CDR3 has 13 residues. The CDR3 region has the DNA TGTGCCAGCAGGCCTTCAGGGTACTACGAGCAGTACTTC. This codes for CASRPSGYYEQYF.

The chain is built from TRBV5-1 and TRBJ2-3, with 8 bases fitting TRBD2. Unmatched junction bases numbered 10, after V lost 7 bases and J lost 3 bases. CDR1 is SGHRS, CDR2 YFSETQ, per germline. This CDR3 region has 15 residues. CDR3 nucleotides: TGCGCCAGCGGGAGGGGACTAGATAGTACAGATACGCAGTATTTT. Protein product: CASGRGLDSTDTQYF.

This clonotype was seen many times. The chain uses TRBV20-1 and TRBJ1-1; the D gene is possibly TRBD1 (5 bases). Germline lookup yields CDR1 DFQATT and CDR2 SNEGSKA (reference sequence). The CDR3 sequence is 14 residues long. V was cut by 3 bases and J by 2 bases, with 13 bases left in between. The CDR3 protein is CSASVPRDNTEAFF. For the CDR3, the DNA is TGCAGTGCTAGTGTGCCCCGGGACAACACTGAAGCTTTCTTT.

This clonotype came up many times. The CDR3 is CSAGTEHYNSPLHF. CDR3 DNA: TGCAGTGCTGGGACGGAACACTATAATTCACCCCTCCACTTT. The V call is TRBV20-1, the J call TRBJ1-6, with D possibly being TRBD1 (5 bases). Trimming pared 5 bases from V and 3 bases from J, leaving 11 bases between. The CDR3 is made up of 14 amino acids. Germline lookup yields CDR1 DFQATT and CDR2 SNEGSKA (reference sequence).

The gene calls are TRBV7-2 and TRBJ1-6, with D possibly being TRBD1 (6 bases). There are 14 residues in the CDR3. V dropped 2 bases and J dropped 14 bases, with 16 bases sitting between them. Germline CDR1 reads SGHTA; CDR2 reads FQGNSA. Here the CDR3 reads CASSLLGGGQALHF. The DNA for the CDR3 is TGTGCCAGCAGCTTACTGGGCGGGGGCCAAGCCCTCCACTTT.

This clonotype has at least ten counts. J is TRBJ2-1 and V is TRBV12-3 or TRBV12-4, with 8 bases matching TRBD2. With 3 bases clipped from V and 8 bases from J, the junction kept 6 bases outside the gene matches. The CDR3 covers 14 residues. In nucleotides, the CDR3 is TGTGCCAGCAGTTTCGCGGGGGGCAGCGATGAGCAGTTCTTC. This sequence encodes CASSFAGGSDEQFF.

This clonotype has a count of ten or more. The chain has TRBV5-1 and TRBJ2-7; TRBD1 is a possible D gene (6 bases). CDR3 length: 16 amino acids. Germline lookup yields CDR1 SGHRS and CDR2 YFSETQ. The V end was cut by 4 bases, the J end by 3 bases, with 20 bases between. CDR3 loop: CASSVNTGTTIYEQYF. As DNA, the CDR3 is TGCGCCAGCAGCGTAAATACAGGGACCACCATCTACGAGCAGTACTTC.